Following are 4 T cell receptor beta chains from one sample sequenced in a study of Ad26.COV2.S vaccination and SARS-CoV-2 variants. Libraries were prepared by immunoSEQ multiplex PCR; TCRdb keeps only in-frame clonotypes and omits some of them. The data hold about 350,000 clones, with more than 75% observed a single time. Treatment meaning: around 19 received Ad26.COV2.S at low or high dose, single or two shots; roughly 5 received placebo; per-sample allocation not given. Day 63 after the first vaccine or placebo injection was the time point for sampling. Here the sequenced sample was peripheral blood, taken in a trial of Ad26.COV2.S vaccine versus placebo. These receptor sequences come from a person aged 18 to 59 who received the Ad26.COV2.S COVID-19 vaccine or a placebo.

The J gene is TRBJ1-1, the V gene TRBV7-2; no clear D gene. Trimming stripped 5 bases from V and 2 bases from J, with 12 bases between. The CDR3 runs to 14 residues. Germline CDR1 SGHTA, CDR2 FQGNSA. In DNA form, the CDR3 reads TGTGCCAGCAGCCCGGGATCCGCTAACACTGAAGCTTTCTTT. Its translation: CASSPGSANTEAFF.

This chain joins TRBV5-1 and TRBJ1-3, with D unclear. V lost 4 bases to trimming and J lost 2 bases, with 7 bases between them. This CDR3 is 13 amino acids long. CDR1 is SGHRS and CDR2 is YFSETQ in the germline V gene. Here the CDR3 reads CASSPRPGNTIYF. As DNA, the CDR3 is TGCGCCAGCAGCCCGAGACCTGGAAACACCATATATTTT.

This clone was seen a handful of times. The chain combines TRBV10-3 with TRBJ1-5, with 7 bases matching TRBD1. This CDR3 is 20 amino acids long. The V segment lost 3 bases and the J segment 0 bases; nucleotides outside the gene matches: 17. Germline assignment: CDR1 ENHRY and CDR2 SYGVKD. The CDR3 DNA reads TGTGCCATCAGTGACCTCCTGCAGGGACAGTCAAACGATAGCAATCAGCCCCAGCATTTT. It yields the protein CAISDLLQGQSNDSNQPQHF.

The rearrangement links TRBV5-6 to TRBJ1-5; D perhaps matches TRBD1 (5 bases). The CDR3 has 13 amino acids. Germline CDR1 SGHDT, CDR2 YYEEEE. The ends were cut back, 3 bases at V and 6 bases at J, with 10 bases in the middle. The chain's CDR3 is CASSSGSGQPQHF. CDR3 in DNA: TGTGCCAGCAGCTCAGGGTCGGGTCAGCCCCAGCATTTT.